This is a list of T cell receptor beta chains from one sample in a study of regulatory T cells in long-lasting Graves disease. One entry per CDR3 protein results from TCRdb running MiXCR on the multiplex PCR reads. The sample records roughly 490,000 distinct CDR3 sequences, approximately 23% being singletons. The sequencing used peripheral blood mononuclear cells (PBMCs), collected when the disease was refractory, from a patient treated with antithyroid drugs. The origin of the receptors is a female donor with Graves disease. Both conserved end residues are part of each CDR3. The D gene is left open where the match is weak.

D: NA; J: TRBJ2-2; V: TRBV2; CDR3: CASSDRRNTGELFF
D: NA; J: TRBJ2-7; V: TRBV2; CDR3: CASEKIGTEQYF
D: NA; J: TRBJ2-1; V: TRBV24-1; CDR3: CATSDLGFSYNEQFF
D: TRBD1; J: TRBJ1-1; V: TRBV3-1; CDR3: CASSPGQRMNTEAFF
D: NA; J: TRBJ1-4; V: TRBV7-2; CDR3: CASRRGQNEKLFF
D: NA; J: TRBJ1-1; V: TRBV10-3; CDR3: CAISPQQGNTEAFF
D: TRBD2; J: TRBJ2-5; V: TRBV20-1; CDR3: CSARGTSGDGTQYF
D: TRBD2; J: TRBJ2-5; V: TRBV3-1; CDR3: CASSQAATSGQETQYF
D: NA; J: TRBJ2-7; V: TRBV7-9; CDR3: CASSVNGPREQYF
D: NA; J: TRBJ2-7; V: TRBV27; CDR3: CASSPRPGVTYEQYF
D: TRBD1; J: TRBJ2-2; V: TRBV28; CDR3: CASSHGQGGTGELFF
D: NA; J: TRBJ2-4; V: TRBV28; CDR3: CASSSRVVAQGDIQYF
D: NA; J: TRBJ1-5; V: TRBV10-3; CDR3: CAISTQDRNQPQHF
D: TRBD2; J: TRBJ2-3; V: TRBV7-8; CDR3: CASSPEVVAGLSSTDTQYF
D: TRBD2; J: TRBJ2-7; V: TRBV20-1; CDR3: CSARLAGGSYEQYF
D: NA; J: TRBJ1-2; V: TRBV15; CDR3: CATSREGSRTSYGYTF
D: TRBD1; J: TRBJ2-7; V: TRBV28; CDR3: CASSLETGFHEQYF
D: NA; J: TRBJ1-2; V: TRBV27; CDR3: CASIVAGYGYTF
D: TRBD1; J: TRBJ1-1; V: TRBV20-1; CDR3: CSARPGTVNTEAFF
D: NA; J: TRBJ1-5; V: TRBV20-1; CDR3: CSASRGFSNQPQHF
D: NA; J: TRBJ2-3; V: TRBV20-1; CDR3: CSARDLTRTTDTQYF
D: TRBD1; J: TRBJ2-7; V: TRBV28; CDR3: CASLNPRDSYEQYF
D: NA; J: TRBJ2-4; V: TRBV2; CDR3: CASSAGPIAKNIQYF
D: NA; J: TRBJ1-1; V: TRBV29-1; CDR3: CSVVGYGEAFF
D: NA; J: TRBJ2-7; V: TRBV14; CDR3: CASSQDILRGVDEQYF
D: TRBD1; J: TRBJ1-2; V: TRBV30; CDR3: CAWSDNLGTDSGYTF
D: NA; J: NA; V: TRBV7-2; CDR3: CASSPGRLKVEHEQFF
D: TRBD1; J: TRBJ2-4; V: TRBV7-8; CDR3: CASSLRWRLRDSENIQYF
D: NA; J: TRBJ1-6; V: TRBV6-1; CDR3: CASSPSGGSGSPLHF
D: NA; J: TRBJ2-2; V: TRBV6-1; CDR3: CASGELAINTGELFF
D: TRBD2; J: TRBJ2-7; V: TRBV7-2; CDR3: CASSLTGLADYEQYF
D: NA; J: TRBJ1-2; V: TRBV6-1; CDR3: CASSEELRARYGYTF
D: NA; J: TRBJ1-2; V: TRBV12-3/TRBV12-4; CDR3: CASSWTATGGGYTF
D: NA; J: TRBJ2-7; V: TRBV7-2; CDR3: CASSLASQGYEQYF
D: TRBD1; J: TRBJ2-7; V: TRBV28; CDR3: CASSLLGQGVNEQYF
D: TRBD1; J: TRBJ1-6; V: TRBV5-5; CDR3: CASSSGQDYSPLHF
D: NA; J: TRBJ1-3; V: TRBV5-1; CDR3: CASSLESGGGNTIYF
D: TRBD1; J: TRBJ1-4; V: TRBV20-1; CDR3: CSARPGQSATNEKLFF